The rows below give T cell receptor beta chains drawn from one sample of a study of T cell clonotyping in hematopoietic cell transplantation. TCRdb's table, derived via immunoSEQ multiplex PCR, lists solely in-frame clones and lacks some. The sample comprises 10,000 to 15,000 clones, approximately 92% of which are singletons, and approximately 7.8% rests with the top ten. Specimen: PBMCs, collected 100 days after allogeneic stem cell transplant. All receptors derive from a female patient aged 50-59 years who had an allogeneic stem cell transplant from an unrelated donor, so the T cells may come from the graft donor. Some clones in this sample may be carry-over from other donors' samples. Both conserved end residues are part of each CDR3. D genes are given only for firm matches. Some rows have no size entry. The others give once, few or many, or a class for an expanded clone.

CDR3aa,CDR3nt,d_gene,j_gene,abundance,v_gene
CASSPRYIRELLSANYGYTF,TGTGCCAGCAGTCCTCGATACATCAGGGAGCTTTTATCAGCTAACTATGGCTACACCTTC,.,TRBJ1-2,.,TRBV28
CASSPGDLVAGNTIYF,TGTGCCAGCAGCCCCGGGGACCTCGTAGCTGGAAACACCATATATTTT,.,TRBJ1-3,.,TRBV5-4
CASSLGRGSYNEQFF,TGTGCCAGCAGCTTGGGCAGGGGCTCCTACAATGAGCAGTTCTTC,.,TRBJ2-1,.,TRBV9
CASLPGGSFYTF,TGTGCCAGCCTACCCGGTGGAAGCTTCTACACCTTC,.,TRBJ1-2,.,TRBV28
CASRPDINTDTQYF,TGCGCCAGCAGACCGGACATTAACACAGATACGCAGTATTTT,.,TRBJ2-3,.,TRBV5-1
CASSYRGQGNTEAFF,TGTGCCAGCAGTTACCGGGGACAGGGGAACACTGAAGCTTTCTTT,TRBD1,TRBJ1-1,.,TRBV6-6
CASSVGVRGGTDTQYF,TGTGCCAGCAGCGTAGGAGTCCGCGGGGGCACAGATACGCAGTATTTT,.,TRBJ2-3,.,TRBV9
CASNHGGAGVAEAFF,TGTGCCAGTAACCACGGGGGCGCAGGGGTGGCTGAAGCTTTCTTT,.,TRBJ1-1,once,TRBV19
CASSTETEKLFF,TGTGCCAGCAGTACAGAAACCGAAAAACTGTTTTTT,.,TRBJ1-4,.,TRBV28
CASSLDSLYSTDTQYF,TGTGCCAGCAGCTTGGATTCACTTTACAGCACAGATACGCAGTATTTT,.,TRBJ2-3,.,TRBV5-6
CASKSAEAFF,TGTGCCAGTAAGAGCGCTGAAGCTTTCTTT,.,TRBJ1-1,.,TRBV19
CAGSGRGGYNEQFF,TGTGCCGGGTCAGGGCGAGGGGGTTACAATGAGCAGTTCTTC,.,TRBJ2-1,.,TRBV30
CASSQETYLGYNSPLHF,TGTGCCAGCAGCCAAGAGACTTACCTTGGGTATAATTCACCCCTCCACTTT,.,TRBJ1-6,.,TRBV14
CASSLEGAGLAGGGYEQYF,TGTGCCAGCAGCTTAGAGGGGGCCGGACTAGCGGGAGGGGGCTACGAGCAGTACTTC,TRBD2,TRBJ2-7,.,TRBV7-2
CASRNPGQNTEAFF,TGTGCCAGCAGAAACCCGGGACAGAACACTGAAGCTTTCTTT,.,TRBJ1-1,.,TRBV6-1
CASSVAGGSAYEQYF,TGTGCCAGCAGCGTAGCCGGGGGGTCGGCCTACGAGCAGTACTTC,TRBD2,TRBJ2-7,.,TRBV9
CASSAVGEGERTGELFF,TGTGCCAGCAGCGCCGTGGGGGAGGGCGAACGTACCGGGGAGCTGTTTTTT,TRBD2,TRBJ2-2,.,TRBV5-6
CASRHSGQKAFF,TGTGCCAGCAGGCACTCGGGACAGAAAGCTTTCTTT,TRBD1,TRBJ1-1,.,TRBV25-1
CASSGHHTF,TGTGCCAGCAGTGGCCACCACACCTTC,.,TRBJ1-2,.,TRBV2
CASSLSRGPYGYTF,TGTGCCAGCAGCTTGAGCAGGGGGCCTTATGGCTACACCTTC,TRBD1,TRBJ1-2,.,TRBV5-4
CASSATGQNTGELFF,TGTGCCAGCAGCGCCACGGGACAGAACACCGGGGAGCTGTTTTTT,.,TRBJ2-2,.,TRBV9
CASSLVPTGNEQFF,TGTGCCAGCAGCTTAGTCCCGACAGGCAATGAGCAGTTCTTC,.,TRBJ2-1,.,TRBV7-2
CASSSTVDGYTF,TGCGCCAGCAGCTCTACAGTAGATGGCTACACCTTC,.,TRBJ1-2,.,TRBV5-1
CASRDPGDSYGYTF,TGTGCCAGCAGAGACCCAGGGGATTCCTATGGCTACACCTTC,.,TRBJ1-2,.,TRBV2
CASSRDSQTYEQYF,TGTGCCAGCAGCCGGGACTCCCAGACCTACGAGCAGTACTTC,.,TRBJ2-7,.,TRBV5-8
CASSSGQWDTEAFF,TGTGCCAGCAGCTCGGGACAATGGGACACTGAAGCTTTCTTT,.,TRBJ1-1,.,TRBV7-6
CASSRSDRTNGYTF,TGTGCCAGCAGTCGGTCCGACAGAACGAATGGCTACACCTTC,.,TRBJ1-2,.,TRBV27
CASSLGSSIRNTEAFF,TGCGCCAGCAGCTTGGGTTCCTCGATTAGGAACACTGAAGCTTTCTTT,.,TRBJ1-1,.,TRBV5-1
CASRKRGWATASSYNEQFF,TGTGCCAGCAGGAAACGGGGCTGGGCGACCGCGAGCTCCTACAATGAGCAGTTCTTC,.,TRBJ2-1,.,TRBV5-6
CASSPGGLYEQYF,TGTGCCAGCAGTCCAGGGGGGCTCTACGAGCAGTACTTC,.,TRBJ2-7,once,TRBV6-5
CASTLRLGKVNTEAFF,TGTGCCAGCACCCTTAGGTTGGGGAAGGTGAACACTGAAGCTTTCTTT,.,TRBJ1-1,.,TRBV11-2
CASSLWTLTGGNTEAFF,TGTGCCAGCAGTTTATGGACGTTAACAGGGGGGAACACTGAAGCTTTCTTT,TRBD1,TRBJ1-1,.,TRBV28
CASSTTSGRAGTDTQYF,TGTGCCAGTAGTACGACTAGCGGGAGGGCCGGCACAGATACGCAGTATTTT,TRBD2,TRBJ2-3,.,TRBV19
CATSPFGGAGELFF,TGTGCCACCAGCCCCTTCGGGGGAGCCGGGGAGCTGTTTTTT,.,TRBJ2-2,.,TRBV15
CASSTIAGFGNEQFF,TGTGCCAGCAGCACGATAGCGGGATTTGGGAATGAGCAGTTCTTC,TRBD2,TRBJ2-1,once,TRBV11-2
CASSVQGNTYNEQFF,TGTGCCAGCAGCGTCCAGGGGAACACCTACAATGAGCAGTTCTTC,.,TRBJ2-1,.,TRBV9
CASSARGIGGAFF,TGTGCCAGCAGTGCCAGGGGGATCGGGGGAGCTTTCTTT,TRBD1,TRBJ1-1,.,TRBV6-1
CASSLGQGDSPLHF,TGCGCCAGCAGCTTGGGACAGGGAGATTCACCCCTCCACTTT,TRBD1,TRBJ1-6,.,TRBV5-1
CASSNGNQPQHF,TGTGCCAGTAGTAATGGTAATCAGCCCCAGCATTTT,.,TRBJ1-5,.,TRBV19
CASSLQGAGYGYTF,TGTGCCAGCAGCTTACAGGGGGCGGGGTATGGCTACACCTTC,TRBD1,TRBJ1-2,.,TRBV7-2
CSASGAHGRFGELFF,TGCAGCGCCTCGGGCGCGCACGGGCGGTTCGGGGAGCTGTTTTTT,.,TRBJ2-2,.,TRBV29-1
CASSQEAGDPYNEQFF,TGTGCCAGCAGCCAAGAGGCGGGAGACCCCTACAATGAGCAGTTCTTC,TRBD2,TRBJ2-1,few,TRBV4-2
CASSLEVGSAYEQYF,TGTGCCAGCAGCTTAGAAGTTGGGTCGGCCTACGAGCAGTACTTC,.,TRBJ2-7,.,TRBV7-2
CASSLRAGSVTQYF,TGTGCCAGCAGCCTGAGGGCGGGTTCGGTCACGCAGTATTTT,.,TRBJ2-3,.,TRBV28
CASSEPGLAGVEETQYF,TGTGCCAGCAGCGAACCGGGACTAGCGGGAGTTGAAGAGACCCAGTACTTC,TRBD2,TRBJ2-5,.,TRBV11-3
CASSFQSSGNTIYF,TGTGCCAGCAGTTTCCAGAGCTCTGGAAACACCATATATTTT,.,TRBJ1-3,.,TRBV28
CASSQVRGLDNQPQHF,TGTGCCAGCAGCCAAGTCAGGGGGCTAGACAATCAGCCCCAGCATTTT,TRBD1,TRBJ1-5,.,TRBV14
CASSLPGGYTF,TGTGCCAGCAGTCTCCCGGGAGGCTACACCTTC,.,TRBJ1-2,.,TRBV28
CASSLAQGRAGQPQHF,TGTGCCAGCAGCTTAGCACAGGGGAGGGCAGGTCAGCCCCAGCATTTT,TRBD1,TRBJ1-5,.,TRBV7-6
CASSQRQGGNTIYF,TGTGCCAGCAGCCAGAGACAGGGGGGAAACACCATATATTTT,TRBD1,TRBJ1-3,.,TRBV5-6
CASSYDRNQPQHF,TGCGCCAGCAGTTATGACAGGAATCAGCCCCAGCATTTT,.,TRBJ1-5,once,TRBV5-1
CASSGAKGVNTEAFF,TGTGCCAGCAGCGGAGCCAAGGGGGTGAACACTGAAGCTTTCTTT,.,TRBJ1-1,.,TRBV7-9
CASSLVAGGNRANTGELFF,TGTGCCAGCAGCTTAGTCGCGGGGGGTAACCGCGCGAACACCGGGGAGCTGTTTTTT,TRBD2,TRBJ2-2,.,TRBV7-2
CASSQGVQWRGDPNYEQYF,TGCGCCAGCAGCCAAGGAGTGCAATGGCGGGGGGACCCGAACTACGAGCAGTACTTC,TRBD2,TRBJ2-7,.,TRBV4-3